The rows below give T cell receptor beta chains drawn from one sample of a study of blood T cell repertoires in COVID-19. TCRdb keeps only in-frame clones here, not all; method: immunoSEQ multiplex PCR. The sample has 300,000 or so clones, approximately 90% seen once; the top ten hold around 1.1%. The specimen was PBMCs or T cells enriched from blood (not recorded which). Source of these receptors: a woman aged 30 to 39 who had recovered from COVID-19. The CDR3 runs from the conserved cysteine through the conserved F or W. A D gene is named only where the DNA matches it firmly. Size tells how often a clone was seen (once, few, many) or the class of an expanded clone, and some rows leave it out.

D gene: TRBD2
clone size: once
V gene: TRBV7-9
J gene: TRBJ2-1
CDR3 protein: CASSLTGGIHNEQFF
CDR3 DNA: TGTGCCAGCAGCTTAACGGGAGGGATCCACAATGAGCAGTTCTTC

D gene: -
clone size: -
V gene: TRBV5-1
J gene: TRBJ2-7
CDR3 protein: CASSLEYEQYF
CDR3 DNA: TGCGCCAGCAGCTTAGAGTACGAGCAGTACTTC

D gene: -
clone size: -
V gene: TRBV5-5
J gene: TRBJ2-5
CDR3 protein: CASNSGGAETQYF
CDR3 DNA: TGTGCCAGCAACTCGGGGGGCGCGGAGACCCAGTACTTC

D gene: TRBD2
clone size: -
V gene: TRBV7-9
J gene: TRBJ2-7
CDR3 protein: CASSLGGGRAVLQYF
CDR3 DNA: TGTGCCAGCAGCTTAGGGGGCGGGAGGGCCGTTCTGCAGTACTTC

D gene: TRBD1
clone size: -
V gene: TRBV4-3
J gene: TRBJ2-7
CDR3 protein: CASSQVSGTGDLVCEQYF
CDR3 DNA: TGCGCCAGCAGCCAAGTATCCGGGACAGGGGATTTGGTGTGCGAGCAGTACTTC

D gene: TRBD1
clone size: -
V gene: TRBV4-2
J gene: TRBJ1-6
CDR3 protein: CASSQNPQGSGSPLHF
CDR3 DNA: TGTGCCAGCAGCCAGAATCCACAGGGGAGCGGTTCACCCCTCCACTTT

D gene: -
clone size: once
V gene: TRBV11-2
J gene: TRBJ2-7
CDR3 protein: CASSLLGGTAYEQYF
CDR3 DNA: TGTGCCAGCAGCTTACTAGGCGGGACTGCCTACGAGCAGTACTTC

D gene: -
clone size: -
V gene: TRBV15
J gene: TRBJ1-5
CDR3 protein: CATSMGHLSNQPQHF
CDR3 DNA: TGTGCCACCAGCATGGGACACCTTAGCAATCAGCCCCAGCATTTT

D gene: TRBD2
clone size: -
V gene: TRBV24-1
J gene: TRBJ2-1
CDR3 protein: CATKSSGFSYNEQFF
CDR3 DNA: TGTGCCACCAAGTCTAGCGGGTTCTCCTACAATGAGCAGTTCTTC

D gene: -
clone size: -
V gene: TRBV19
J gene: TRBJ2-7
CDR3 protein: CASKRRQGPYEQYF
CDR3 DNA: TGTGCCAGTAAGAGACGGCAGGGCCCCTACGAGCAGTACTTC